These 32 T cell receptor beta chains came from one sample sequenced in a study of T-cell memory formation after mild COVID-19. TCRdb reanalysed the 5' RACE reads using MiXCR and keeps one entry per CDR3 protein. The repertoire holds 200,000 to 250,000 distinct CDR3 sequences, with roughly 27% as singletons. The sequenced material came from PBMCs or a T cell subset sorted from them (not recorded which). Every receptor here comes from an adult woman who had mild COVID-19 (a few samples of this study predate the infection). Cell type and time point are not known.

This clonotype was counted between two and nine times. This sequence joins TRBV10-3 and TRBJ1-2, with 11 nucleotides matching TRBD1. V shed 6 bases and J 6 bases; nucleotides not matched to a gene: 6. Germline CDR1 is ENHRY and CDR2 is SYGVKD. The CDR3 sequence is 14 residues long. The CDR3 sequence is CAISPGQGADGYTF. As DNA, the CDR3 is TGTGCCATCAGCCCCGGACAGGGGGCTGATGGCTACACCTTC.

This clonotype has a handful of counts. The chain joins TRBV29-1 to TRBJ1-1; 11 bases line up with TRBD1. CDR1 and CDR2 (germline): SQVTM, ANQGSEA. The CDR3 is 12 amino acids. V lost 7 bases and J lost 5; bases outside the gene matches: 3. CDR3 residues: CSAGTGGTEAFF. The CDR3 nucleotides are TGCAGCGCGGGGACAGGGGGGACTGAAGCTTTCTTT.

The rearrangement links TRBV6-5 to TRBJ2-5, with TRBD1 matching 9 bases. Germline CDR1 and CDR2: MNHEY and SVGAGI. The CDR3 consists of 13 residues. V gave up 9 bases and J gave up 4 bases; unmatched junction bases: 6. CDR3 bases: TGTGCCAGTTATCGGACAGGGGCAGAGACCCAGTACTTC. Encoded protein: CASYRTGAETQYF.

The rearrangement links TRBV3-1 to TRBJ1-3; 7 nucleotides agree with TRBD1. The germline CDR1 and CDR2 sequences are LGHDT and YNNKEL (reference sequence). CDR3 size: 15 residues. V lost 3 bases, J lost 2 bases, and 4 bases stayed unmatched. CDR3 sequence: CASSQTGNTGNTIYF. The CDR3 region has the DNA TGTGCCAGCAGCCAGACAGGGAACACTGGAAACACCATATATTTT.

The J gene is TRBJ2-3, the V gene TRBV18; TRBD1 aligns across 8 bases. The CDR3 is made up of 15 amino acids. Germline CDR1 reads KGHSH; CDR2 reads LQKENI. V lost 1 base, J lost 5 bases, and 5 bases stayed unmatched. The CDR3 DNA sequence: TGTGCCAGCTCACCACAGGACAGGGTGGGAGATACGCAGTATTTT. Protein: CASSPQDRVGDTQYF.

A few counts support this clonotype. This chain joins TRBV7-9 and TRBJ2-2, with D maybe TRBD2 (5 bases). This CDR3 spans 16 amino acids. Germline assignment: CDR1 SEHNR and CDR2 FQNEAQ (reference sequence). V gave up 1 base and J gave up 1 base, with 10 bases separating them. The CDR3 DNA reads as TGTGCCAGCAGCTTAGGCGGACTGTTGAACACCGGGGAGCTGTTTTTT. Amino acid sequence: CASSLGGLLNTGELFF.

V is TRBV25-1 and J is TRBJ2-1, with D possibly being TRBD1 (6 bases). The CDR3 length is 14 residues. The germline gives CDR1 MGHDK, CDR2 SYGVNS. Trimming shortened V by 3 bases and J by 12 bases, and 18 bases separated the two germline ends. CDR3 in amino acids: CASSEDSRPWRQFF. The DNA of the CDR3 is TGTGCCAGCAGTGAGGACAGCCGGCCCTGGAGGCAGTTCTTC.

This clonotype was counted a few times. The rearrangement joins TRBV3-1 to TRBJ2-2; 7 bases are a match to TRBD2. The germline V gene encodes CDR1 LGHDT and CDR2 YNNKEL (reference sequence). V dropped 4 bases and J dropped 2; count of bases not matched to a gene: 10. The CDR3 spans 17 residues. Here the CDR3 DNA reads TGTGCCAGCAGCCCAACTAGCGTGTCCCTTAACACCGGGGAGCTGTTTTTT. It encodes CASSPTSVSLNTGELFF.

In this sample, this clonotype turned up a few times. The chain joins TRBV20-1 to TRBJ2-2; either TRBD1 or TRBD2 may fit D (6 bases each). V was clipped by 0 bases and J by 5 bases, with 10 bases between them. Germline loops: CDR1 DFQATT, CDR2 SNEGSKA (reference sequence). CDR3 length: 14 amino acids. This CDR3 is CSARERGQTGELFF. The CDR3 DNA reads TGCAGTGCTAGAGAACGGGGGCAAACCGGGGAGCTGTTTTTT.

The chain combines TRBV9 with TRBJ1-6; D gene uncertain. CDR1 SGDLS and CDR2 YYNGEE come from the germline V gene. This CDR3 comprises 16 residues. Trimming removed 4 bases at V and 0 bases at J, with 11 bases between. This chain's CDR3 is CASSHTRSSYNSPLHF. In nucleotides, the CDR3 is TGTGCCAGCAGCCACACACGAAGCTCCTATAATTCACCCCTCCACTTT.

This clonotype was found a few times. The chain combines TRBV12-3 or TRBV12-4 with TRBJ1-1; D call uncertain. V lost 7 bases and J lost 6, with 15 bases in between. The CDR3 contains 13 residues. The CDR3 coding sequence is TGTGCCAGCAAAATCCCTAGATACGCTGAAGCTTTCTTT. Protein sequence: CASKIPRYAEAFF.

Here the CDR3 reads CASSPGTRRETQYF. CDR3 bases: TGTGCCAGCAGCCCCGGGACTAGACGGGAGACCCAGTACTTC. The chain recombines TRBV7-9 with TRBJ2-5; 8 bases are shared with TRBD2. Germline-derived CDR1 and CDR2 are SEHNR and FQNEAQ (reference sequence). The trim removed 5 bases at V and 5 bases at J, leaving 7 bases unmatched. CDR3 size: 14 residues.

V gene TRBV12-3 or TRBV12-4 combines with J gene TRBJ2-4; D not certain. The CDR3 is 19 residues long. Trimming took 4 bases from V and 3 from J, leaving 25 bases between them. The CDR3 protein is CASSSWTDFTSWGKNIQYF. The CDR3 DNA sequence: TGTGCCAGCAGTTCCTGGACCGATTTTACATCCTGGGGCAAAAACATTCAGTACTTC.

This clonotype turned up a few times. This sequence joins TRBV6-5 and TRBJ1-1, with 9 bases that match TRBD1. The germline CDR1 and CDR2 sequences are MNHEY and SVGAGI. V shed 5 bases, J shed 0 bases, and the junction held 4 bases outside the gene matches. The CDR3 loop spans 15 amino acids. In DNA form, the CDR3 reads TGTGCCAGCAGTGAGGACAGGGGCGTGAACACTGAAGCTTTCTTT. This gives the protein CASSEDRGVNTEAFF.

This clonotype was seen a single time. The rearrangement uses TRBV7-6 and TRBJ2-1; TRBD2 aligns across 12 bases. This CDR3 contains 17 residues. The ends lost 1 base at V and 7 bases at J; junction bases unmatched: 8. Germline V gives CDR1 SGHVS, CDR2 FNYEAQ. CDR3 sequence: CASSLGASGGVTNEQFF. In DNA, the CDR3 is TGTGCCAGCAGCTTAGGGGCTAGCGGGGGGGTTACAAATGAGCAGTTCTTC. The variable domain in full, completed from reference TRBV7-6 and TRBJ2-1, reads GAGVSQSPRYKVTKRGQDVALRCDPISGHVSLYWYRQALGQGPEFLTYFNYEAQQDKSGLPNDRFSAERPEGSISTLTIQRTEQRDSAMYRCASSLGASGGVTNEQFFGPGTRLTVL.

J is TRBJ2-7 and V is TRBV15, with 9 bases matching TRBD2. The CDR3 length is 15 residues. The V gene's germline CDR1 is LNHNV and CDR2 YYDKDF (reference sequence). The V segment lost 2 bases and the J segment 5 bases; nucleotides outside the gene matches: 7. The CDR3 protein is CATSRISGRLDEQYF. The CDR3 DNA reads TGTGCCACCAGCAGAATTAGCGGGAGATTGGACGAGCAGTACTTC.

This clonotype was picked up a small number of times. The chain recombines TRBV5-1 with TRBJ2-1; D is tentatively TRBD1 or TRBD2 (5 bases each). The V end was cut by 5 bases, the J end by 4 bases, with 13 bases between. The V gene's germline CDR1 is SGHRS and CDR2 YFSETQ. This CDR3 spans 14 amino acids. The CDR3 reads CASSEQERYNEQFF. For the CDR3, the DNA is TGCGCCAGCAGTGAACAGGAGCGGTACAATGAGCAGTTCTTC. The full variable domain, its missing parts supplied by reference TRBV5-1 and TRBJ2-1, is KAGVTQTPRYLIKTRGQQVTLSCSPISGHRSVSWYQQTPGQGLQFLFEYFSETQRNKGNFPGRFSGRQFSNSRSEMNVSTLELGDSALYLCASSEQERYNEQFFGPGTRLTVL.

This clonotype was recorded a few times. The chain has TRBV6-6 and TRBJ1-2, with 7 bases aligning to TRBD1. Germline values: CDR1 MNHNY, CDR2 SVGAGI (reference sequence). Unmatched junction bases numbered 7, after V lost 10 bases and J lost 8 bases. The CDR3 contains 11 residues. CDR3 bases: TGTGCCACCAGGGGGGGAGACGGCTACACCTTC. This gives the protein CATRGGDGYTF.

A few counts support this clonotype. The chain couples TRBV7-9 to TRBJ2-2, with D possibly matching TRBD2 (6 bases). The CDR3 extends over 13 amino acids. CDR1 is SEHNR, CDR2 FQNEAQ, per germline (reference sequence). V dropped 4 bases and J dropped 7 bases, with 10 bases sitting between them. The CDR3 is CASSSVGSGELFF. In DNA form, the CDR3 reads TGTGCCAGCAGCTCGGTCGGGAGCGGGGAGCTGTTTTTT. The variable domain in full, with the rest retrieved from reference TRBV7-9 and TRBJ2-2, is DTGVSQNPRHKITKRGQNVTFRCDPISEHNRLYWYRQTLGQGPEFLTYFQNEAQLEKSRLLSDRFSAERPKGSFSTLEIQRTEQGDSAMYLCASSSVGSGELFFGEGSRLTVL.

The chain has TRBV12-3 or TRBV12-4 and TRBJ1-4; 7 positions agree with TRBD1. V lost 6 bases to trimming and J lost 0 bases; unmatched junction nucleotides: 7. The CDR3 runs to 16 residues. CDR3 in DNA: TGTGCCAGCAGCGGGGACAGCCTTGCAACTAATGAAAAACTGTTTTTT. It is translated as CASSGDSLATNEKLFF.

The J gene is TRBJ2-7, the V gene TRBV5-1; 8 positions match TRBD1. The CDR3 is made up of 13 amino acids. The germline V gene encodes CDR1 SGHRS and CDR2 YFSETQ. V trimming: 2 bases; J trimming: 6 bases; junction bases outside the gene matches: 4. Here the CDR3 DNA reads TGCGCCAGCAGCTTTGGACAGGGCAGCGAGCAGTACTTC. Its translation is CASSFGQGSEQYF.

The V and J genes are TRBV6-5 and TRBJ1-1; D may be TRBD1 (6 bases). Trimming shortened V by 2 bases and J by 3 bases, and 10 bases separated the two germline ends. Germline loops: CDR1 MNHEY, CDR2 SVGAGI. The CDR3 covers 14 residues. DNA for the CDR3: TGTGCCAGCAGTTACGGTGGGGGCGACACTGAAGCTTTCTTT. This gives the protein CASSYGGGDTEAFF.

This clonotype came up a few times. The genes are TRBV4-1 and TRBJ2-7; 8 positions agree with TRBD1. The CDR3 is made up of 15 amino acids. The junction had 5 bases not matched to a gene; V was cut back by 1 base and J by 3 bases. Germline CDR1 reads MGHRA; CDR2 reads YSYEKL. The CDR3 nucleotides read TGCGCCAGCAGCCAAGCGGACAGGGTGGTCTACGAGCAGTACTTC. Protein sequence: CASSQADRVVYEQYF.

The count of this clonotype is one. V usage is TRBV24-1 and J usage is TRBJ1-1; tentatively, D is TRBD1 (6 bases). Germline V CDR1 and CDR2: KGHDR, SFDVKD. CDR3 size: 11 residues. Trimming stripped 10 bases from V and 4 bases from J, with 9 bases between. The CDR3 region is CATGRGTEAFF. CDR3 coding DNA: TGTGCCACAGGCAGGGGCACTGAAGCTTTCTTT.

The chain uses TRBV15 and TRBJ1-4; tentative D call: TRBD1 (6 bases). In germline, CDR1 is LNHNV, CDR2 YYDKDF (reference sequence). The CDR3 has 15 amino acids. V was shortened by 5 bases and J by 5 bases, with 15 bases between the two germline ends. Here the CDR3 DNA reads TGTGCCACCAGCCGAACACAGGGTACCAATGAAAAACTGTTTTTT. Its protein product is CATSRTQGTNEKLFF.

V and J are TRBV12-3 or TRBV12-4 and TRBJ1-1, with D possibly matching TRBD1 (5 bases). This CDR3 region has 17 residues. Between the trimmed V and J ends, which lost 1 base and 6 bases, there was a span of 21 bases. As DNA, the CDR3 is TGTGCCAGCAGTTTAGGCTCTTCAGCCAGGCAGGGCTCTGAAGCTTTCTTT. Its protein product is CASSLGSSARQGSEAFF.

This rearrangement joins TRBV5-4 to TRBJ2-7; D is undetermined. Germline CDR1 reads SGHNT; CDR2 reads YYREEE (reference sequence). V lost 4 bases and J 2 bases, leaving 19 bases between the germline ends. The CDR3 has 16 residues. CDR3 DNA sequence: TGTGCCAGCAGCCCCCTCGGGCCCCAGGCCCCCTACGAGCAGTACTTC. Residues: CASSPLGPQAPYEQYF.

The table lists this clonotype with a few counts. V and J are TRBV2 and TRBJ2-7; D is ambiguous. Per the germline V gene, CDR1 is SNHLY and CDR2 is FYNNEI. The CDR3 sequence is 14 residues long. Deletions cut 3 bases from V and 6 bases from J, with 15 bases between. CDR3 bases: TGTGCCAGCAGTGAGCCGAGACCACTTCTCGAGCAGTACTTC. This translates into CASSEPRPLLEQYF.

The rearrangement uses TRBV20-1 and TRBJ2-5; no definite D call. There are 10 residues in the CDR3. Germline V gene lookup returns CDR1 DFQATT and CDR2 SNEGSKA (reference sequence). Trimming stripped 5 bases from V and 14 bases from J, with 15 bases between. The CDR3 DNA sequence: TGCAGTGCTCTGGGCACTACCCTCTACTTC. It specifies CSALGTTLYF.

The rearrangement links TRBV7-2 to TRBJ2-1; D remains ambiguous. The CDR3 loop spans 15 amino acids. V was clipped by 3 bases and J by 0 bases, with 9 bases between them. Germline V gene lookup returns CDR1 SGHTA and CDR2 FQGNSA. The CDR3 spells CASSFAKSSYNEQFF. CDR3 bases: TGTGCCAGCAGCTTCGCTAAAAGCTCCTACAATGAGCAGTTCTTC.

The chain carries TRBV24-1 and TRBJ2-1, with 8 bases lining up with TRBD2. Germline assignment: CDR1 KGHDR and CDR2 SFDVKD. CDR3 length equals 17 residues. V shed 1 base and J 0 bases; nucleotides not matched to a gene: 4. CDR3 protein: CATSDFRSGSSYNEQFF. The CDR3 nucleotides are TGTGCCACCAGTGATTTCCGCAGCGGGAGCTCCTACAATGAGCAGTTCTTC.

This clonotype was seen a few times. The chain links TRBV19 to TRBJ2-3, with D possibly being TRBD1 (6 bases). CDR1 LNHDA and CDR2 SQIVND come from the germline V gene (reference sequence). The CDR3 spans 17 residues. Trimming removed 5 bases at V and 3 bases at J, with 21 bases between. CDR3 bases: TGTGCCAGTAGTCCACAGACAGGAGGATTGGCTACAGATACGCAGTATTTT. Its protein is CASSPQTGGLATDTQYF.